The clone carrying this T cell receptor beta chain was observed a few times. The antigen is unknown. This sample was included in a study of T cells in Graves' hyperthyroidism and ophthalmopathy. In the study overall: Peripheral blood was obtained at initial diagnosis, preceding any treatment. Overall study results and limits: Blood also carried most thyroid clonotypes expanded above 0.001. The model's output predicted ophthalmopathy at a median of about 6.5 months prior to onset.

The ends lost 4 bases at V and 8 bases at J; junction bases unmatched: 9. The V gene's germline CDR1 is LGHDT and CDR2 YNNKEL (reference sequence). The CDR3 has 14 amino acids. Hyperthyroidism had been newly diagnosed in patients aged 18 to 65, and its duration was under 2 months. TCR beta CDR3 regions were amplified from RNA transcripts. A set of HTBI primers served as the primers for a first-round RT-PCR of the TCR CDR3. TCRdb processed the multiplex PCR reads anew with MiXCR; each CDR3 protein has one entry. The repertoire holds about 620,000 distinct CDR3 sequences, roughly 16% seen once, with 3.5% to 4% in the top ten.

The sequence was obtained from a woman in her 30s with Graves' hyperthyroidism. This sequence joins TRBV3-1 and TRBJ1-2, with 8 bases identical to TRBD1. What was sequenced was blood. CDR3 sequence (DNA): TGTGCCAGCAGCCCGGATCGGACAGGGTTAGGCTACACCTTC. Translating gives CASSPDRTGLGYTF.